This is a list of T cell receptor beta chains from one sample in a study of blood T cell repertoires in COVID-19. Method: immunoSEQ multiplex PCR; TCRdb's copy keeps in-frame clones and lacks some. Of about 200,000 clones listed, 90% to 95% are singletons. The sample taken for sequencing was peripheral blood. These receptors came from a man aged 25-40 years with acute or convalescent COVID-19. CDR3s include the opening cysteine and the closing phenylalanine or tryptophan. Each record gives: D gene, CDR3 length, V gene, clone size, J gene, CDR3 protein, CDR3 DNA. D genes are given only for firm matches. Rows may omit the clone size; those that give it use once, few, many or a size class.

-	15	TRBV7-2	-	TRBJ1-1	CASSATTVMNTEAFF	TGTGCCAGCAGCGCAACGACAGTGATGAACACTGAAGCTTTCTTT
-	14	TRBV9	-	TRBJ1-2	CASSGPQGYYGYTF	TGTGCCAGCAGCGGGCCTCAGGGATACTATGGCTACACCTTC
-	13	TRBV27	-	TRBJ2-1	CASSLRLLNEQFF	TGTGCCAGCAGTTTGAGACTGTTGAATGAGCAGTTCTTC
-	15	TRBV2	-	TRBJ2-3	CASSFNGQDTDTQYF	TGTGCCAGCAGTTTTAACGGCCAGGACACAGATACGCAGTATTTT
-	15	TRBV6-5	-	TRBJ2-5	CASSRDLRVKETQYF	TGTGCCAGCAGTCGGGATTTGCGGGTGAAAGAGACCCAGTACTTC
-	15	TRBV28	-	TRBJ2-3	CASSFGGEGSDTQYF	TGTGCCAGCAGTTTTGGCGGAGAAGGTTCAGATACGCAGTATTTT
TRBD1	15	TRBV30	-	TRBJ1-6	CAWSVGQGYNSPLHF	TGTGCCTGGAGTGTCGGACAGGGCTATAATTCACCCCTCCACTTT
-	14	TRBV9	-	TRBJ2-2	CASSVPANTGELFF	TGTGCCAGCAGCGTACCCGCGAACACCGGGGAGCTGTTTTTT
TRBD1	13	TRBV28	-	TRBJ2-7	CAVIGGRVNEQYF	TGTGCTGTGATAGGGGGCAGGGTGAACGAGCAGTACTTC
-	15	TRBV7-8	-	TRBJ1-3	CASSLSSSSGNTIYF	TGTGCCAGCAGCTTATCTTCCAGCTCTGGAAACACCATATATTTT
TRBD1	16	TRBV19	once	TRBJ2-4	CASSSRDRGAKNIQYF	TGTGCCAGTAGTTCCCGGGACAGGGGGGCCAAAAACATTCAGTACTTC
-	11	TRBV28	-	TRBJ2-5	CASSLGAPQYF	TGTGCCAGCAGTTTGGGGGCCCCTCAGTACTTC
-	16	TRBV5-6	-	TRBJ2-2	CASSFRGSVSTGELFF	TGTGCCAGCAGCTTTAGAGGGAGTGTGAGCACCGGGGAGCTGTTTTTT
TRBD2	14	TRBV2	-	TRBJ2-5	CASRQASGEETQYF	TGTGCCAGCAGGCAGGCTAGCGGGGAAGAGACCCAGTACTTC
-	14	TRBV3-1/TRBV3-2	-	TRBJ1-6	CASSARGFNSPLHF	TGTGCCAGCAGTGCCCGCGGCTTTAATTCACCCCTCCACTTT
-	14	TRBV6-1	-	TRBJ2-2	CASSDRVHTGELFF	TGTGCCAGCAGTGACAGGGTCCACACCGGGGAGCTGTTTTTT
-	14	TRBV29-1	-	TRBJ1-5	CSVAVGLRNQPQHF	TGCAGCGTTGCGGTGGGGCTACGCAATCAGCCCCAGCATTTT
TRBD2	15	TRBV7-3	-	TRBJ2-1	CASSLDRAGANEQFF	TGTGCCAGCAGCTTGGACCGAGCGGGGGCCAATGAGCAGTTCTTC
-	12	TRBV3-1/TRBV3-2	-	TRBJ2-1	CASSLGSNEQFF	TGTGCCAGCAGCTTAGGGAGCAATGAGCAGTTCTTC
-	13	TRBV7-9	-	TRBJ1-5	CASSTNGNQPQHF	TGTGCCAGCAGCACTAACGGCAATCAGCCCCAGCATTTT
TRBD1	14	TRBV19	-	TRBJ1-2	CASTRQGIGYGYTF	TGTGCCAGCACTCGACAGGGGATCGGCTATGGCTACACCTTC
-	19	TRBV7-8	-	TRBJ2-7	CASSPREGSPTPKRYEQYF	TGTGCCAGCAGCCCCAGAGAGGGATCCCCAACCCCGAAGAGATACGAGCAGTACTTC
TRBD2	17	TRBV7-9	-	TRBJ2-1	CASSFPLAGVIGNEQFF	TGTGCCAGCAGCTTCCCGCTAGCGGGGGTTATAGGTAATGAGCAGTTCTTC